This T cell receptor beta chain was sequenced during a study of T cells in Graves' hyperthyroidism and ophthalmopathy. RNA transcripts gave rise to amplified TCR beta CDR3 regions. HTBI primers were the set used in a first-round RT-PCR of the TCR CDR3. TCRdb passed the multiplex PCR reads through MiXCR, listing each CDR3 protein once. The data show a few hundred thousand distinct CDR3 sequences, about 18% seen once. The germline V gene has CDR1 SGHTS and CDR2 YDEGEE. V was shortened by 6 bases and J by 5 bases, with 19 bases between the two germline ends. This CDR3 comprises 15 residues. The study's findings and limits: Model-based prediction identified ophthalmopathy a median 6.5 months prior to its onset. In simple terms, a model built on 13 V-J features told ophthalmopathy apart from stable hyperthyroidism. Blood samples included most of the expanded thyroid clonotypes exceeding 0.001.

With regard to this clonotype: Its specificity is not known.

The chain is built from TRBV5-8 and TRBJ2-3; tentatively, D is TRBD1 or TRBD2 (6 bases each). The source of this sequence is a man younger than 30 with Graves' ophthalmopathy. Sequenced material: blood. The DNA of the CDR3 is TGTGCCAGCACCCTACCCGGGGGCAATCGAGATACGCAGTATTTT. Translated, it gives CASTLPGGNRDTQYF.